This T cell receptor (beta chain) was recorded in a study of blood T cell repertoires in COVID-19. How the authors handled the data: Nucleated cell number was recorded as an estimate derived from reference gene primer amplification. The data were produced by immunoSEQ multiplex PCR, yet TCRdb's version contains in-frame clones alone and is incomplete. The V and J calls and clone size are taken from that table; D and trimming were inferred from the DNA. The sample yields roughly 250,000 clones, 85% to 90% seen once. Adults between roughly 18 and 100 years of age took part from more than 20 US areas. CDR3 length: 16 amino acids. J was trimmed by 6 bases and V by 4 bases; bases with no gene match: 7. Germline V gene data show CDR1 as MNHNS and CDR2 as SASEGT.

The TCR originated in a man aged 35-49 years who had recovered from COVID-19. V gene TRBV6-1 combines with J gene TRBJ2-2; 11 bases are shared with TRBD2. Material for sequencing was PBMCs or T cells enriched from blood (not recorded which). The CDR3 DNA reads TGTGCCAGCAGTGGGACGGGACTAGCGGTTGCCGGGGAGCTGTTTTTT. This translates into CASSGTGLAVAGELFF.